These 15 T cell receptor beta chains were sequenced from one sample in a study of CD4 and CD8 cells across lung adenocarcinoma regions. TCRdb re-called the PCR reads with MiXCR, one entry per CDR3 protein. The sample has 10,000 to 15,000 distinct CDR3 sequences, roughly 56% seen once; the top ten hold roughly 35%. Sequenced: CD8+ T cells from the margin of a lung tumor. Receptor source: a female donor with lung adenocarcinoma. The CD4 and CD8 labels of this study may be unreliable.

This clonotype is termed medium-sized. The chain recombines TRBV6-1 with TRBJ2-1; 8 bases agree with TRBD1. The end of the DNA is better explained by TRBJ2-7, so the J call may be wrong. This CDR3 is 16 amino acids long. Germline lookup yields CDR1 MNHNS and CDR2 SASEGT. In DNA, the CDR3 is TGTGCCAGCATGAATCTCGGGGCAGGGGGCGCGGGGGAGCAGTACTTC. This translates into CASMNLGAGGAGEQYF.

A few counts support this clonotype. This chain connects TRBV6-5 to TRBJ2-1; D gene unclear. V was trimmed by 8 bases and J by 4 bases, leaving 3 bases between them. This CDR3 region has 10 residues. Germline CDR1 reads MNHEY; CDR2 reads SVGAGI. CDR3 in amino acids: CASSYNEQFF. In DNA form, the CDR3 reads TGTGCCAGCTCTTACAATGAGCAGTTCTTC.

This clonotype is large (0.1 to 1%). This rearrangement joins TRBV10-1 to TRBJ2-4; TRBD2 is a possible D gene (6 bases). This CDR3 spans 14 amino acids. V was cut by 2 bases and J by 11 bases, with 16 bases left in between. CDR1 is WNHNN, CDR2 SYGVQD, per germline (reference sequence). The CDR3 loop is CASSEMRSGGFQYF. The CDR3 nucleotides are TGCGCCAGCAGTGAGATGCGGAGCGGAGGGTTTCAGTACTTC.

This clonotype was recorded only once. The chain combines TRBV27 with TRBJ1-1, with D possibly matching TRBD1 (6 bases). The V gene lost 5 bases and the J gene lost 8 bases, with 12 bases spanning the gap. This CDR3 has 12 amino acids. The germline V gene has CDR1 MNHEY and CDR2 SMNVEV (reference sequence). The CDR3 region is CASSRPGAEAFF. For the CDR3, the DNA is TGTGCCAGCAGTCGCCCGGGGGCGGAAGCTTTCTTT.

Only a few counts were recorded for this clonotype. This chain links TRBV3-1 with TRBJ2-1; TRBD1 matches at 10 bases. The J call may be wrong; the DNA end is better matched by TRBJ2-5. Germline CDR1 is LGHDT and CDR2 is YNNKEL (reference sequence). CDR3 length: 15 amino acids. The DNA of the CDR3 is TGTGCCAGCAGCCAGGGACAGGGGTTCCCAGAGACCCAGTACTTC. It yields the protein CASSQGQGFPETQYF.

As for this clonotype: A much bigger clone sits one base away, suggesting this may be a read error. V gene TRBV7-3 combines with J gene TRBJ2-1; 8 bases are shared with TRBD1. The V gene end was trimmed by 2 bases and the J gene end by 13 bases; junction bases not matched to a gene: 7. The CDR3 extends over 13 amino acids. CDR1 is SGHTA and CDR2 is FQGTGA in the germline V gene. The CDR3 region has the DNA TGTGCCAGCAGCTTATTACAGGGGGAGACCCAGTTCTTC. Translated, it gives CASSLLQGETQFF.

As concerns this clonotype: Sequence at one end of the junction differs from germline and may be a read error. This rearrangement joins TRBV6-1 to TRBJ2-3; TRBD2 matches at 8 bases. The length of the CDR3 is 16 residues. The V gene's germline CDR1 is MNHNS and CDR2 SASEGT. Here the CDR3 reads CASSPSGHRTTDTQYF. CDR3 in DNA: TGTGCCAGCAGTCCTAGCGGGCACCGAACCACAGATACTCAGTATTTC.

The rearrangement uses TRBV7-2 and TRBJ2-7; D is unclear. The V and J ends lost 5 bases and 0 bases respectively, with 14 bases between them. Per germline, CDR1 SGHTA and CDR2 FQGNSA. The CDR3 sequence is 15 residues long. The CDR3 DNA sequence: TGTGCCAGCAGCCTAGGCACACCCGTCTCCTACGAGCAGTACTTC. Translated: CASSLGTPVSYEQYF.

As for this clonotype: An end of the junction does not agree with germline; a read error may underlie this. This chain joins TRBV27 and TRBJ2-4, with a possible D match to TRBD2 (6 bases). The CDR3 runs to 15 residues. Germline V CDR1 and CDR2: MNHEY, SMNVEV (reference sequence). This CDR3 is CGSSSGPGVKDTQYF. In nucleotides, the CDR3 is TGTGGCAGCAGTTCGGGACCGGGAGTCAAAGATACTCAGTACTTC.

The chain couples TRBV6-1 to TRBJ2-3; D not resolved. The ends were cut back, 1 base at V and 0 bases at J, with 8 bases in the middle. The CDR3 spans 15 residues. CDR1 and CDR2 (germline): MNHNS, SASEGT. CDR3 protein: CASSEDGTSTDTQYF. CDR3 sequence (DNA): TGTGCCAGCAGTGAAGACGGAACTAGCACAGATACGCAGTATTTT.

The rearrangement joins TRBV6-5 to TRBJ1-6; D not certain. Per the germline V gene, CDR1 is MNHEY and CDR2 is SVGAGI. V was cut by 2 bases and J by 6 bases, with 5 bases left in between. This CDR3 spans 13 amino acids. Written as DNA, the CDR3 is TGTGCCAGCAGTTACACCGGTAATTCACCCCTCCACTTT. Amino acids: CASSYTGNSPLHF.

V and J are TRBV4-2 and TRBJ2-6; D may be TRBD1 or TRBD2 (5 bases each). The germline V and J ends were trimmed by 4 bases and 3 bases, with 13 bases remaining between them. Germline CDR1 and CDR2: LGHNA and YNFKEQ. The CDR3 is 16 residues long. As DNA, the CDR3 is TGTGCCAGCAGCCCCTCGGGGCCTGGTGGGGCCAACGTCCTGACTTTC. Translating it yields CASSPSGPGGANVLTF.

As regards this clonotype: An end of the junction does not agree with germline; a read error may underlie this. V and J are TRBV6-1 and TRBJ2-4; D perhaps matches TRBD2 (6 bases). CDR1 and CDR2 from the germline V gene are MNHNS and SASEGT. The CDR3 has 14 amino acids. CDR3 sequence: CRGSGERAGNTQYF. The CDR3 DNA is TGCCGCGGCTCGGGGGAGAGAGCCGGAAATACTCAGTACTTC.

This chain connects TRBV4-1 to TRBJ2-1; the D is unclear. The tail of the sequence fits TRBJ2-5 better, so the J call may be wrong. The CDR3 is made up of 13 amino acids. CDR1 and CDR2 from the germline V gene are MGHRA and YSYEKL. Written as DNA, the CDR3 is TGCGCCAGCAGCCAAGTGGGCCTCGAGACCCAGTACTTC. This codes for CASSQVGLETQYF.

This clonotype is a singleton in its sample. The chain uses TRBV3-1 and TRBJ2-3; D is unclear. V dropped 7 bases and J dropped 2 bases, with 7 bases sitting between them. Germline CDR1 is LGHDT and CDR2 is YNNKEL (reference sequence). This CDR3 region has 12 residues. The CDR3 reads CASTSNTDTQYF. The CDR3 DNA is TGTGCCAGCACCTCCAACACAGATACGCAGTATTTT.